One sample yielded the 16 T cell receptor beta chains listed below, sequenced in a study of control samples from healthy donors and cancer patients. The method was immunoSEQ multiplex PCR; TCRdb's version includes in-frame clones alone and lacks a portion of them. The repertoire holds 99,000 or so clones, with 82% as singletons. Sequencing was done on a sample of blood. The receptor set was obtained from a man between 60 and 75 years old in good health.

The rearrangement uses TRBV24-1 and TRBJ2-2, with D uncertain. The length of the CDR3 is 15 residues. V lost 3 bases and J 1 base, leaving 8 bases between the germline ends. Germline CDR1 and CDR2: KGHDR and SFDVKD. The CDR3 DNA reads TGTGCCACCAGTGATACGACACTGAACACCGGGGAGCTGTTTTTT. It is translated as CATSDTTLNTGELFF.

The chain combines TRBV11-2 with TRBJ2-7; 8 positions match TRBD2. V dropped 2 bases and J dropped 6; count of bases not matched to a gene: 12. The CDR3 consists of 16 residues. CDR1 and CDR2 from the germline V gene are SGHAT and FQNNGV. CDR3 sequence reads: CASSLFSGAERGEQYF. The DNA for the CDR3 is TGTGCCAGCAGCTTATTTAGCGGGGCGGAACGTGGCGAGCAGTACTTC.

The genes are TRBV6-5 and TRBJ1-2, with 7 bases that match TRBD1. CDR3 length: 12 residues. J was trimmed by 8 bases and V by 5 bases; bases with no gene match: 5. CDR1 is MNHEY and CDR2 is SVGAGI in the germline V gene. CDR3 residues: CASSRTGQGYTF. The CDR3 DNA reads TGTGCCAGCAGTAGGACAGGTCAAGGCTACACCTTC.

This chain links TRBV21-1 with TRBJ2-5; no DNA check was done on the table's D call, TRBD2. TRBV21-1 is annotated as a pseudogene. The CDR3 covers 17 residues. The DNA of the CDR3 is TGTGCCAGCAGCAAATCCCGACTAGCGGGGGGCCTGGAGACCCAGTACTTC. Protein: CASSKSRLAGGLETQYF.

This chain uses TRBV18 with TRBJ2-7; unclear D gene. The CDR3 totals 15 residues. Germline CDR1 is KGHSH and CDR2 is LQKENI. V lost 0 bases and J 3 bases, leaving 12 bases between the germline ends. The CDR3 DNA sequence: TGTGCCAGCTCACCACCGATCCAGAGCCTCTACGAGCAGTACTTC. Translation gives CASSPPIQSLYEQYF.

Only a few counts were recorded for this clone. The chain has TRBV11-3 and TRBJ1-3, with D maybe TRBD1 (5 bases). The germline V gene has CDR1 SGHNT and CDR2 YENEEA. The CDR3 has 12 residues. V dropped 5 bases and J dropped 8 bases, with 10 bases sitting between them. The CDR3 DNA reads TGTGCCAGCAGCCGTGGGACGGACACCATATATTTT. Translation: CASSRGTDTIYF.

The chain combines TRBV25-1 with TRBJ1-3; 7 nucleotides match TRBD1. The J segment lost 1 base and the V segment lost 6 bases, leaving 9 bases of the junction unmatched. This CDR3 region has 16 residues. Germline V CDR1 and CDR2: MGHDK, SYGVNS. Written as DNA, the CDR3 is TGTGCCAGCAGAGAGACAGGGTTAGTGTCTGGAAACACCATATATTTT. Residues: CASRETGLVSGNTIYF.

The chain is built from TRBV14 and TRBJ2-7; 7 positions match TRBD1. In germline, CDR1 is SGHDN, CDR2 FVKESK. Unmatched junction bases numbered 1, after V lost 5 bases and J lost 3 bases. The CDR3 spans 12 residues. CDR3 amino acids: CASSWTGYEQYF. The CDR3, as DNA: TGTGCCAGCAGCTGGACAGGCTACGAGCAGTACTTC.

The chain is built from TRBV13 and TRBJ1-3; 7 nucleotides align to TRBD1. Germline V CDR1 and CDR2: PRHDT, FYEKMQ (reference sequence). The CDR3 has 15 residues. Trimming removed 2 bases from V and 4 bases from J; junction bases left unmatched: 5. In DNA form, the CDR3 reads TGTGCCAGCAGCTTAATGACAGGGAACGGAAACACCATATATTTT. Its translation is CASSLMTGNGNTIYF.

V gene TRBV7-8 combines with J gene TRBJ1-3; D uncertain. The CDR3 consists of 16 residues. The V gene lost 1 base and the J gene lost 0 bases, with 10 bases spanning the gap. Germline V CDR1 and CDR2: SGHVS, FQNEAQ. This chain's CDR3 is CASSLVDNLSGNTIYF. The CDR3 nucleotides are TGTGCCAGCAGCTTAGTAGACAATCTCTCTGGAAACACCATATATTTT. Full variable domain (missing parts from reference TRBV7-8 and TRBJ1-3): GAGVSQSPRYKVAKRGQDVALRCDPISGHVSLFWYQQALGQGPEFLTYFQNEAQLDKSGLPSDRFFAERPEGSVSTLKIQRTQQEDSAVYLCASSLVDNLSGNTIYFGEGSWLTVV.

V gene TRBV28 combines with J gene TRBJ1-6; TRBD1 might be the D (5 bases). Germline CDR1 MDHEN, CDR2 SYDVKM. V shed 2 bases and J shed 11 bases, with 16 bases lying between them. The CDR3 extends over 15 amino acids. The CDR3 sequence: CASSLRDSPETPLHF. CDR3 sequence (DNA): TGTGCCAGCAGTTTAAGGGACTCCCCGGAGACACCCCTCCACTTT.

The chain employs TRBV10-2 and TRBJ1-1; D gene ambiguous. Trimming pared 0 bases from V and 1 base from J, leaving 3 bases between. The CDR3 covers 13 residues. The germline V gene has CDR1 WSHSY and CDR2 SAAADI. CDR3 DNA: TGCGCCAGCAGTGAGTCAGAGAACACTGAAGCTTTCTTT. Translating it yields CASSESENTEAFF.

This chain joins TRBV5-1 and TRBJ2-3, with D tentatively TRBD2 (6 bases). V lost 0 bases, J lost 5 bases, and 16 bases lay in between. Germline CDR1 reads SGHRS; CDR2 reads YFSETQ. The CDR3 length is 16 residues. CDR3 DNA: TGCGCCAGCAGCTTGGTTTCGGGAGTGGTGTTAGATACGCAGTATTTT. As protein: CASSLVSGVVLDTQYF.

The V and J genes are TRBV27 and TRBJ1-2; TRBD1 is a possible D gene (5 bases). This CDR3 has 15 amino acids. Per the germline V gene, CDR1 is MNHEY and CDR2 is SMNVEV (reference sequence). Deletions cut 6 bases from V and 5 bases from J, with 19 bases between. CDR3 amino acids: CASSLGYRGSYGYTF. DNA for the CDR3: TGTGCCAGCAGCCTCGGGTATCGGGGGTCTTATGGCTACACCTTC.

The chain carries TRBV15 and TRBJ2-2; D gene unclear. CDR3 length: 14 residues. The V gene lost 6 bases and the J gene lost 4 bases, with 12 bases spanning the gap. Germline-derived CDR1 and CDR2 are LNHNV and YYDKDF (reference sequence). In nucleotides, the CDR3 is TGTGCCACCAGTCCCCAAGCAACCACCGGGGAGCTGTTTTTT. It codes for CATSPQATTGELFF.

The V gene is TRBV30, the J gene TRBJ2-3; a possible D gene is TRBD2 (6 bases). Germline CDR1 is GTSNPN and CDR2 is SVGIG (reference sequence). The CDR3 contains 15 residues. Trimming removed 5 bases from V and 0 bases from J, with 15 bases in between. CDR3 region: CAWATGVLSTDTQYF. CDR3 nucleotides: TGTGCCTGGGCCACGGGAGTCCTTAGCACAGATACGCAGTATTTT. The full variable domain, in which reference TRBV30 and TRBJ2-3 provide the parts outside the CDR3, is SQTIHQWPATLVQPVGSPLSLECTVEGTSNPNLYWYRQAAGRGLQLLFYSVGIGQISSEVPQNLSASRPQDRQFILSSKKLLLSDSGFYLCAWATGVLSTDTQYFGPGTRLTVL.